Each of the 27 T cell receptor beta chains below was sequenced from the same sample in a study of blood T cell repertoires in COVID-19. Data came from immunoSEQ multiplex PCR; TCRdb stores just in-frame clones and leaves some out. The sample yields about 400,000 clones, under 90% seen once. Specimen: PBMCs or T cells enriched from blood (not recorded which). The origin of the receptors is a woman younger than 45 who had recovered from COVID-19.

The chain uses TRBV7-9 and TRBJ2-1; D not resolved. Germline-derived CDR1 and CDR2 are SEHNR and FQNEAQ (reference sequence). The CDR3 is made up of 15 amino acids. Trimming removed 5 bases at V and 0 bases at J, with 11 bases between. The CDR3 reads CASSHTTDSYNEQFF. The CDR3 DNA is TGTGCCAGCAGCCACACAACCGACTCCTACAATGAGCAGTTCTTC.

V and J are TRBV2 and TRBJ2-7; D gene ambiguous. This CDR3 is 14 amino acids long. The germline V gene has CDR1 SNHLY and CDR2 FYNNEI. V lost 1 base to trimming and J lost 5 bases, with 12 bases between them. The CDR3 sequence: CASSEGKEVNEQYF. The CDR3 bases are TGTGCCAGCAGTGAAGGGAAAGAGGTAAACGAGCAGTACTTC.

The chain combines TRBV10-3 with TRBJ1-2; 10 bases fit TRBD1. J lost 2 bases, V lost 7 bases, and 10 bases had no gene match. This CDR3 is built from 16 residues. Germline V gene sequence: CDR1 ENHRY, CDR2 SYGVKD. DNA of the CDR3: TGTGCCATCACTTCCGGGACAGGGGCGAGAAACTATGGCTACACCTTC. It specifies CAITSGTGARNYGYTF.

The chain recombines TRBV7-6 with TRBJ1-6; TRBD1 matches 10 bases. V gave up 1 base and J gave up 8 bases; unmatched junction bases: 2. CDR3 size: 15 residues. In germline, CDR1 is SGHVS, CDR2 FNYEAQ. The CDR3 nucleotides read TGTGCCAGCAGCTTAGTGGGACAGGGGCATTCACCCCTCCACTTT. This codes for CASSLVGQGHSPLHF.

The V and J genes are TRBV7-3 and TRBJ1-6, with D unclear. V was trimmed by 2 bases and J by 0 bases, leaving 17 bases between them. The CDR3 runs 19 residues. Germline assignment: CDR1 SGHTA and CDR2 FQGTGA. The CDR3 reads CASSLSRPTKSSYNSPLHF. The CDR3 DNA sequence: TGTGCCAGCAGCTTATCTAGGCCGACTAAAAGCTCCTATAATTCACCCCTCCACTTT.

Here the CDR3 DNA reads TGTGCCAGCAGCTCATACCCTGTGGGAGGGGCAGGCGAGGAGCAGTACTTC. Its protein product is CASSSYPVGGAGEEQYF. The chain links TRBV11-2 to TRBJ2-7; 7 nucleotides match TRBD2. The ends lost 4 bases at V and 7 bases at J; junction bases unmatched: 19. The CDR3 loop spans 17 amino acids. The V gene's germline CDR1 is SGHAT and CDR2 FQNNGV.

This sequence joins TRBV15 and TRBJ1-2; 8 bases are a match to TRBD1. Losses at the gene ends were 1 base for V and 4 bases for J; bases not matched to a gene: 2. CDR1 is LNHNV and CDR2 is YYDKDF in the germline V gene (reference sequence). The CDR3 has 14 residues. The CDR3 sequence: CATSRGDRIYGYTF. The CDR3 DNA follows: TGTGCCACCAGCAGAGGGGACAGGATCTATGGCTACACCTTC.

This clone was seen just once. This chain uses TRBV6-5 with TRBJ1-2, with D possibly TRBD1 on 6 matching bases. The CDR3 runs 15 residues. CDR1 and CDR2 (germline): MNHEY, SVGAGI. V was shortened by 0 bases and J by 5 bases, with 13 bases between the two germline ends. This chain's CDR3 is CASSYSTGRQYGYTF. DNA for the CDR3: TGTGCCAGCAGTTACTCCACAGGGCGACAATATGGCTACACCTTC.

Notes on this clone: The sample contains more than one DNA sequence encoding this CDR3. The gene calls are TRBV10-3 and TRBJ1-1, with 8 bases aligning to TRBD1. The CDR3 extends over 15 amino acids. Germline CDR1 reads ENHRY; CDR2 reads SYGVKD. V lost 0 bases and J lost 1; bases outside the gene matches: 1. Here the CDR3 reads CAISESGTGNTEAFF. The CDR3 bases are TGTGCCATCAGTGAGTCTGGGACAGGGAACACTGAAGCTTTCTTT.

The rearrangement joins TRBV5-6 to TRBJ2-1, with D possibly TRBD2 on 6 matching bases. Trimming removed 0 bases at V and 3 bases at J, with 7 bases between. The CDR3 totals 14 residues. Germline V gene data show CDR1 as SGHDT and CDR2 as YYEEEE. This chain's CDR3 is CASSLGLDYNEQFF. The CDR3 DNA follows: TGTGCCAGCAGCTTGGGACTAGACTACAATGAGCAGTTCTTC.

This chain connects TRBV24-1 to TRBJ2-3; tentative D call: TRBD2 (6 bases). Trimming stripped 9 bases from V and 4 bases from J, with 16 bases between. CDR1 and CDR2 (germline): KGHDR, SFDVKD. The CDR3 loop spans 14 amino acids. The CDR3 region has the DNA TGTGCCACCGGAGAAGCAGGAGGGGCAGATACGCAGTATTTT. This encodes CATGEAGGADTQYF.

The rearrangement uses TRBV30 and TRBJ1-5, with D tentatively TRBD1 (5 bases). This CDR3 is 13 amino acids long. Deletions cut 7 bases from V and 2 bases from J, with 12 bases between. Germline CDR1 and CDR2: GTSNPN and SVGIG (reference sequence). CDR3 region: CAFTGGGNQPQHF. The DNA of the CDR3 is TGTGCCTTCACCGGGGGGGGCAATCAGCCCCAGCATTTT. The full variable domain, rest sourced from reference TRBV30 and TRBJ1-5, is SQTIHQWPATLVQPVGSPLSLECTVEGTSNPNLYWYRQAAGRGLQLLFYSVGIGQISSEVPQNLSASRPQDRQFILSSKKLLLSDSGFYLCAFTGGGNQPQHFGDGTRLSIL.

V usage is TRBV11-2 and J usage is TRBJ2-1; TRBD2 aligns across 7 bases. The CDR3 covers 17 residues. Germline-derived CDR1 and CDR2 are SGHAT and FQNNGV. V lost 3 bases to trimming and J lost 0 bases; unmatched junction nucleotides: 8. The CDR3 DNA reads TGTGCCAGCAGCTTGTGGGGTAGCGGGCACTCCTACAATGAGCAGTTCTTC. Protein product: CASSLWGSGHSYNEQFF.

This chain connects TRBV19 to TRBJ1-2; D not resolved. The CDR3 sequence is 15 residues long. V gave up 2 bases and J gave up 7 bases, with 17 bases separating them. In germline, CDR1 is LNHDA, CDR2 SQIVND (reference sequence). This chain's CDR3 is CASSIPHLRVVGYTF. CDR3 DNA: TGTGCCAGTAGTATACCCCACCTCCGGGTCGTTGGCTACACCTTC.

This CDR3 reads CASSHTGTGALEQYF. CDR3 DNA sequence: TGTGCCAGCAGCCACACCGGGACAGGGGCCCTCGAGCAGTACTTC. This chain joins TRBV3-1 (or the pseudogene TRBV3-2) and TRBJ2-7; 10 bases fit TRBD1. The length of the CDR3 is 15 residues. The germline CDR1 and CDR2 sequences are LGHDT and YNNKEL (reference sequence). V lost 3 bases and J lost 6; bases outside the gene matches: 8.

This chain links TRBV12-3 or TRBV12-4 with TRBJ1-5, with D possibly matching TRBD1 (5 bases). V was shortened by 5 bases and J by 4 bases, with 9 bases between the two germline ends. This CDR3 is built from 13 residues. CDR3 bases: TGTGCCAGCAGTCGGGGACTTAATCAGCCCCAGCATTTT. This sequence encodes CASSRGLNQPQHF.

This CDR3 reads CASSFAGTGSGEQYF. The CDR3 DNA follows: TGTGCCAGCAGCTTCGCCGGGACAGGATCCGGCGAGCAGTACTTC. V usage is TRBV11-2 and J usage is TRBJ2-7; the match to TRBD1 covers 8 bases. The CDR3 has 15 residues. From germline, CDR1 is SGHAT and CDR2 FQNNGV. Trimming cost V 3 bases and J 6 bases; bases outside gene matches: 10.

This clone has only one observation. The chain has TRBV7-9 and TRBJ2-1, with D possibly being TRBD1 (6 bases). Germline CDR1 and CDR2: SEHNR and FQNEAQ (reference sequence). V was clipped by 5 bases and J by 4 bases, with 12 bases between them. CDR3 length: 14 amino acids. The chain's CDR3 is CASSVTGKYNEQFF. The CDR3 region has the DNA TGTGCCAGCAGCGTTACAGGGAAATACAATGAGCAGTTCTTC. The whole variable domain, remainder taken from reference TRBV7-9 and TRBJ2-1, is DTGVSQNPRHKITKRGQNVTFRCDPISEHNRLYWYRQTLGQGPEFLTYFQNEAQLEKSRLLSDRFSAERPKGSFSTLEIQRTEQGDSAMYLCASSVTGKYNEQFFGPGTRLTVL.

The DNA of the CDR3 is TGTGCCAGCAGCGGTAAAAACCGGGGAGACATTCAGTACTTC. It translates to CASSGKNRGDIQYF. The rearrangement links TRBV9 to TRBJ2-4; D possibly corresponds to TRBD2 (5 bases). The length of the CDR3 is 14 residues. Germline values: CDR1 SGDLS, CDR2 YYNGEE. V was trimmed by 3 bases and J by 8 bases, leaving 15 bases between them.

The chain joins TRBV19 to TRBJ1-2; 7 bases map to TRBD1. V shed 8 bases and J 5 bases; nucleotides not matched to a gene: 8. Germline lookup yields CDR1 LNHDA and CDR2 SQIVND (reference sequence). The CDR3 sequence is 13 residues long. The CDR3 sequence is CASVRDSYYGYTF. In DNA form, the CDR3 reads TGTGCCAGTGTTCGGGACAGCTATTATGGCTACACCTTC.

The CDR3 DNA follows: TGTGCCAGCAGCCAAGACCATGGGGGCGATGAAAAACTGTTTTTT. This gives the protein CASSQDHGGDEKLFF. The chain recombines TRBV3-1 (or the pseudogene TRBV3-2) with TRBJ1-4; possibly TRBD1 for D (6 bases). Trimming pared 0 bases from V and 6 bases from J, leaving 11 bases between. Germline CDR1 and CDR2: LGHDT and YNNKEL (reference sequence). The CDR3 totals 15 residues.

This rearrangement joins TRBV7-2 to TRBJ1-5, with D possibly TRBD1 on 6 matching bases. The V gene lost 1 base and the J gene lost 9 bases, with 13 bases spanning the gap. This CDR3 has 14 amino acids. Germline assignment: CDR1 SGHTA and CDR2 FQGNSA. In DNA, the CDR3 is TGTGCCAGCAGCTTAGTACAGGGTAACGTGCCCCAGCATTTT. Its protein is CASSLVQGNVPQHF.

Notes on this clone: The junction departs from germline at one end; a sequencing error may be responsible. This chain uses TRBV11-1 with TRBJ2-5, with 7 nucleotides matching TRBD1. This CDR3 contains 15 residues. Germline CDR1 and CDR2: SGHAT and FQDESV (reference sequence). In DNA, the CDR3 is TGTGCCAGCAGATTAGCGACAGGGTGGCAAGAGACCCAGTACTTC. It is translated as CASRLATGWQETQYF.

The chain employs TRBV11-2 and TRBJ2-1; TRBD1 aligns across 8 bases. CDR3 length: 16 residues. The junction had 10 bases not matched to a gene; V was cut back by 3 bases and J by 6 bases. Germline CDR1 SGHAT, CDR2 FQNNGV. The CDR3 bases are TGTGCCAGCAGCTTGGGGACAGGACGAAGATTCAATGAGCAGTTCTTC. Amino acids: CASSLGTGRRFNEQFF.

V is TRBV6-5 and J is TRBJ2-7; D remains unclear. CDR3 length: 16 residues. V was cut by 0 bases and J by 3 bases, with 15 bases left in between. CDR1 is MNHEY, CDR2 SVGAGI, per germline. CDR3 residues: CASSYSGPFNGYEQYF. CDR3 in DNA: TGTGCCAGCAGTTACTCGGGCCCCTTTAACGGCTACGAGCAGTACTTC.

As for this clone: Germline is not matched at one junction end, which may reflect a read error. The chain joins TRBV7-7 to TRBJ2-1; 8 bases match TRBD1. CDR3 length equals 15 residues. Per the germline V gene, CDR1 is SSHAT and CDR2 is FNYEAQ (reference sequence). CDR3 protein: CASSPGTGRHNEQFF. CDR3 DNA: TGTGCTAGCAGCCCGGGGACAGGTCGCCACAATGAGCAGTTCTTC.

The V and J genes are TRBV14 and TRBJ1-2; TRBD1 matches 10 bases. CDR1 is SGHDN and CDR2 is FVKESK in the germline V gene. V shed 3 bases and J 5 bases; nucleotides not matched to a gene: 6. CDR3 length equals 15 residues. The CDR3 DNA reads TGTGCCAGCAGCCACGAGGGACAGGGGAGGTATGGCTACACCTTC. Protein product: CASSHEGQGRYGYTF.